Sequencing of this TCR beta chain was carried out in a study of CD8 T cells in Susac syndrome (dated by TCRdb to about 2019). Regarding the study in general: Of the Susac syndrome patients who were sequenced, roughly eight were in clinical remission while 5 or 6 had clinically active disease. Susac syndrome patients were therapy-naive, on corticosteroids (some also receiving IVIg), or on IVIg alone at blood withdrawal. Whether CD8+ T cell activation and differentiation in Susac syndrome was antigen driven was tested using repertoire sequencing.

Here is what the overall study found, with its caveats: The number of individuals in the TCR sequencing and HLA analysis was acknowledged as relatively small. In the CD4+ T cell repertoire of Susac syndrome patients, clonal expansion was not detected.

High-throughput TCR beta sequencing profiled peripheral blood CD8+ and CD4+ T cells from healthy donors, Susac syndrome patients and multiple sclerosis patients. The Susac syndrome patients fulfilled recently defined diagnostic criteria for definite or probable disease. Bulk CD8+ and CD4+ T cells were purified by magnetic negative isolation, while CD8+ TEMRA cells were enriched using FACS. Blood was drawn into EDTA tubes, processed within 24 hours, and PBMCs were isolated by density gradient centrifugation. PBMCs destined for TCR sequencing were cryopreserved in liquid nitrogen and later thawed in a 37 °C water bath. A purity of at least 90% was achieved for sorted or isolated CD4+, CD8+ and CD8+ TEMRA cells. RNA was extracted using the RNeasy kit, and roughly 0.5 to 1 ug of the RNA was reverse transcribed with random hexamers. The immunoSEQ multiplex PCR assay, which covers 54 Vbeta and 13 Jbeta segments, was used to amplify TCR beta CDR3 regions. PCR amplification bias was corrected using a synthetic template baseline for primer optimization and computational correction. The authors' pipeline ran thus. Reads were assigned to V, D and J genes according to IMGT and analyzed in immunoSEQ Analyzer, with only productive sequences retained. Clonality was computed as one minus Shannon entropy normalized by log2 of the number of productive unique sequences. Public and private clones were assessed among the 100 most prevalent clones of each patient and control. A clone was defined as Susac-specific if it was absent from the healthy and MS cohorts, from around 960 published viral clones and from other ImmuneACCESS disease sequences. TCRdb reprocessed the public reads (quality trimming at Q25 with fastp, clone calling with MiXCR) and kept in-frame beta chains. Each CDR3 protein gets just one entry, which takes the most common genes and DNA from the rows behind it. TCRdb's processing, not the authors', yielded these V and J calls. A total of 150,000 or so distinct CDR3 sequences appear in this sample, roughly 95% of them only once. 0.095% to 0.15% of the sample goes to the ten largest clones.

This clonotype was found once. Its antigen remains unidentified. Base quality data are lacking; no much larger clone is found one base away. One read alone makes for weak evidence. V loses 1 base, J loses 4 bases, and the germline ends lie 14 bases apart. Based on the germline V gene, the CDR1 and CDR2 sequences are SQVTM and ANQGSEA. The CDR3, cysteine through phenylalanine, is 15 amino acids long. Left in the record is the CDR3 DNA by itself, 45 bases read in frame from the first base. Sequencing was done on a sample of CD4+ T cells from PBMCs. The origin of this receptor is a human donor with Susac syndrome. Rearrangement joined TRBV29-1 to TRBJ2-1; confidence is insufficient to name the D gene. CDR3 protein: CSVEGATRNYNEQFF. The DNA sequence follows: TGCAGCGTTGAAGGCGCGACAAGAAATTACAATGAGCAGTTCTTC.